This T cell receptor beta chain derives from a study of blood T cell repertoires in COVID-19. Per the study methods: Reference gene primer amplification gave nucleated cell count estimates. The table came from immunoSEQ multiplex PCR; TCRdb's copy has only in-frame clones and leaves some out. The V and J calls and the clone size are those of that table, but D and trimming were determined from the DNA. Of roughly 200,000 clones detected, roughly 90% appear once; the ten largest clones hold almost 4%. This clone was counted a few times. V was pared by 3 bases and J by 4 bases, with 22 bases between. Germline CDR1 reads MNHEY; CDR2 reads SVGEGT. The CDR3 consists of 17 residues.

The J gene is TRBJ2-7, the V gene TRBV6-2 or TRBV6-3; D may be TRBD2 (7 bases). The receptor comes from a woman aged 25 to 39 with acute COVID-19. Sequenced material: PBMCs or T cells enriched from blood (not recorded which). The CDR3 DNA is TGTGCCAGCAGTTATACAACTCGGGGGGCAGTGAGATACGAGCAGTACTTC. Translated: CASSYTTRGAVRYEQYF.